Detailed here is one T cell receptor (beta chain). Its antigen remains unknown. This record belongs to a study of shared clonotypes between healthy human individuals. Study context: The study used three CD4 naive, three CD4 memory, two CD8 naive and one CD8 memory plate per donor.

Several immunoSEQ plates held equal portions of the genomic DNA taken from each subset. TCRdb's table, derived via immunoSEQ multiplex PCR, lists solely in-frame clones and lacks some. The table shows just over 2,000,000 clones, with 85% to 95% occurring only once. Findings of the study overall: The generation probabilities recorded for non-shared clonotypes fell below those of clonotypes shared by all four donors. Shared across several donors were 4% to 6% of the naive CD4 clonotypes.

Terminally differentiated effector memory CD45RA+ cells were left out of the naive CD8 fraction, which was CD45RO-negative and positively selected for CCR7. Material for sequencing was naive CD8+ T cells sorted from blood. This clonotype originated in a young man in good health.

For the CDR3, the DNA is TGTGCCAGCTCACACTGGAGCGACGGAACTGAAGCTTTCTTT. This sequence encodes CASSHWSDGTEAFF. V usage is TRBV18 and J usage is TRBJ1-1; D is ambiguous. There are 14 residues in the CDR3. The V and J ends lost 4 bases and 5 bases respectively, with 14 bases between them. Germline V gene data show CDR1 as KGHSH and CDR2 as LQKENI.